The text below deals with one T cell receptor beta chain. The ends lost 4 bases at V and 9 bases at J; junction bases unmatched: 3. The germline V gene encodes CDR1 SGHNT and CDR2 YYREEE (reference sequence). This CDR3 contains 14 residues. This sample was included in a study of blood T cell repertoires in COVID-19. This table comes from immunoSEQ multiplex PCR, and its TCRdb copy is limited to in-frame clones, with some not included. Among 74,000 or so clones listed, more than 80% were seen once. This rearrangement joins TRBV5-4 to TRBJ1-6; 11 positions agree with TRBD1. This TCR derives from a man between 45 and 60 years old with acute or convalescent COVID-19. The sample was peripheral blood. The CDR3: CASSADRGLSPLHF. The CDR3 DNA reads as TGTGCCAGCAGCGCGGACAGGGGGCTTTCACCCCTCCACTTT.